The 2 T cell receptor beta chains given below trace back to one sample, sequenced in a study of T cell responses to AZD1222 COVID-19 vaccine. TCRdb's table, derived via immunoSEQ multiplex PCR, lists solely in-frame clones and lacks some. The sample yields 110,000 or so clones, just over 85% seen once. Sequenced here: peripheral blood, sampled 28 days after the second AZD1222 dose. The receptors come from an adult who received the AZD1222 COVID-19 vaccine.

The rearrangement links TRBV5-8 to TRBJ1-1, with D perhaps TRBD1 (5 bases). Germline V gene data show CDR1 as SGHTS and CDR2 as YDEGEE. This CDR3 has 16 amino acids. Between the trimmed V and J ends, which lost 4 bases and 3 bases, there was a span of 19 bases. This CDR3 reads CASSPSYGGFHTEAFF. Written as DNA, the CDR3 is TGTGCCAGCAGCCCGTCGTACGGGGGATTCCACACTGAAGCTTTCTTT.

This chain uses TRBV5-4 with TRBJ2-1; TRBD1 matches 7 bases. Trimming removed 4 bases from V and 7 bases from J; junction bases left unmatched: 8. The CDR3 consists of 14 residues. Germline values: CDR1 SGHNT, CDR2 YYREEE (reference sequence). The CDR3 nucleotides are TGTGCCAGCAGCCGACAGGGATCGAAAAATGAGCAGTTCTTC. It is translated as CASSRQGSKNEQFF.